A single sample is the source of the 24 T cell receptor beta chains below, sequenced in a study of lymphopenia after photon versus proton radiotherapy. Data came from immunoSEQ multiplex PCR; TCRdb stores just in-frame clones and leaves some out. The sample carries about 34,000 clones, approximately 84% recorded once. Sequencing used peripheral blood, obtained from a patient treated with proton-based radiotherapy. The receptors stem from a woman in her 70s with pancreatic cancer.

With regard to this clone: Compared with germline, one end of the junction differs, possibly owing to a read error. The V gene is TRBV2, the J gene TRBJ2-1; TRBD2 matches 9 bases. The CDR3 covers 11 residues. CDR1 and CDR2 (germline): SNHLY, FYNNEI. The CDR3 region has the DNA TGTGCCAGCAGTGCCGGGACTAGCTCGATCTTC. Translation gives CASSAGTSSIF.

The chain carries TRBV19 and TRBJ2-3; 10 positions match TRBD2. V shed 5 bases and J 9 bases; nucleotides not matched to a gene: 5. CDR1 LNHDA and CDR2 SQIVND come from the germline V gene (reference sequence). The CDR3 sequence is 13 residues long. CDR3 DNA: TGTGCCAGTAGTGGACTAGCGGAGGGGACGCAGTATTTT. Encoded protein: CASSGLAEGTQYF. The variable domain in full, completed from reference TRBV19 and TRBJ2-3, reads DGGITQSPKYLFRKEGQNVTLSCEQNLNHDAMYWYRQDPGQGLRLIYYSQIVNDFQKGDIAEGYSVSREKKESFPLTVTSAQKNPTAFYLCASSGLAEGTQYFGPGTRLTVL.

In DNA form, the CDR3 reads TGTGCCAGCAGCGCAACCTCCGGGACTAGCGGGAGGACGCAGTATTTT. This translates into CASSATSGTSGRTQYF. The V gene is TRBV9, the J gene TRBJ2-3; TRBD2 matches 15 bases. Germline loops: CDR1 SGDLS, CDR2 YYNGEE. With V trimmed by 3 bases and J by 9 bases, 8 bases remained unmatched. CDR3 length equals 16 residues.

The chain carries TRBV27 and TRBJ1-1, with a weak D call TRBD1 (6 bases). V was clipped by 8 bases and J by 2 bases, with 15 bases between them. This CDR3 is 14 amino acids long. Germline CDR1 reads MNHEY; CDR2 reads SMNVEV (reference sequence). The CDR3 bases are TGTGCCAGCTTCTCAGGGGTCCCCAACACTGAAGCTTTCTTT. The encoded protein is CASFSGVPNTEAFF.

This chain joins TRBV6-1 and TRBJ1-3; D is uncertain. Per germline, CDR1 MNHNS and CDR2 SASEGT. This CDR3 is 17 amino acids long. The V end lost 2 bases, the J end lost 0 bases, and 14 bases lay between the germline ends. CDR3 sequence: CASSEWFGSNSGNTIYF. CDR3 nucleotides: TGTGCCAGCAGTGAATGGTTTGGAAGCAACTCTGGAAACACCATATATTTT.

The J gene is TRBJ1-6, the V gene TRBV7-8; D possibly corresponds to TRBD1 (5 bases). Germline V gene data show CDR1 as SGHVS and CDR2 as FQNEAQ. CDR3 length: 16 residues. The V gene lost 5 bases and the J gene lost 7 bases, with 18 bases spanning the gap. Written as DNA, the CDR3 is TGTGCCAGCAGCATACAGGCCGGGTCGATAAATTCACCCCTCCACTTT. Its translation is CASSIQAGSINSPLHF.

This sequence joins TRBV6-5 and TRBJ2-7, with 7 bases that match TRBD2. Per germline, CDR1 MNHEY and CDR2 SVGAGI. The CDR3 covers 15 residues. After removal of 3 bases from V and 5 bases from J, the junction contained 10 bases not matched to a gene. This chain's CDR3 is CASSYGAGVGDEQYF. Written as DNA, the CDR3 is TGTGCCAGCAGTTATGGGGCGGGAGTAGGAGACGAGCAGTACTTC.

This clone turned up a few times. The J gene is TRBJ1-2, the V gene TRBV6-1; tentatively, D is TRBD1 (6 bases). The germline CDR1 and CDR2 sequences are MNHNS and SASEGT. CDR3 length: 12 residues. Trimming removed 9 bases at V and 4 bases at J, with 12 bases between. The CDR3 sequence: CARGADLYGYTF. The CDR3 DNA reads TGTGCCAGGGGGGCCGACCTCTATGGCTACACCTTC.

The chain carries TRBV19 and TRBJ1-2; 9 positions agree with TRBD1. The CDR3 consists of 14 residues. The germline gives CDR1 LNHDA, CDR2 SQIVND (reference sequence). Losses at the gene ends were 5 bases for V and 2 bases for J; bases not matched to a gene: 3. CDR3 coding DNA: TGTGCCAGTAGTTCGGACAGGGGCAACTATGGCTACACCTTC. Residues: CASSSDRGNYGYTF.

The chain uses TRBV19 and TRBJ1-6; perhaps TRBD1 as D (5 bases). The CDR3 loop spans 15 amino acids. CDR1 and CDR2 from the germline V gene are LNHDA and SQIVND (reference sequence). Between the trimmed V and J ends, which lost 3 bases and 7 bases, there was a span of 13 bases. The CDR3 sequence: CASSIQGVENSPLHF. CDR3 nucleotides: TGTGCCAGTAGTATCCAAGGGGTTGAAAATTCACCCCTCCACTTT.

This chain connects TRBV5-6 to TRBJ2-5; 8 bases map to TRBD1. The germline CDR1 and CDR2 sequences are SGHDT and YYEEEE. CDR3 size: 18 residues. V was clipped by 4 bases and J by 5 bases; unmatched bases: 19. The CDR3, as DNA: TGTGCCAGCAGCCAGCTTGGTGGGGCGACAGGGGATCTCGAGACCCAGTACTTC. Its translation is CASSQLGGATGDLETQYF.

This clone was recorded only once. The CDR3 DNA follows: TGTGCCAGCTCAGCTGAGGGGGCCTCCTACGAGCAGTACTTC. Translation gives CASSAEGASYEQYF. V is TRBV18 and J is TRBJ2-7; 7 nucleotides line up with TRBD1. The CDR3 has 14 residues. Germline CDR1 and CDR2: KGHSH and LQKENI. The ends lost 5 bases at V and 0 bases at J; junction bases unmatched: 4.

The rearrangement links TRBV28 to TRBJ2-1, with 16 nucleotides matching TRBD2. The CDR3 length is 22 residues. The V segment lost 5 bases and the J segment 0 bases; nucleotides outside the gene matches: 16. Germline values: CDR1 MDHEN, CDR2 SYDVKM. CDR3 residues: CASSPRGEPGLAGGSSYNEQFF. CDR3 nucleotide sequence: TGTGCCAGCAGTCCGCGTGGGGAACCGGGACTAGCGGGAGGGAGCTCCTACAATGAGCAGTTCTTC.

CDR3 sequence: CASSSSGLHGSQYF. The CDR3 nucleotides are TGTGCCAGCAGTTCATCGGGACTCCACGGGTCCCAGTACTTC. This chain joins TRBV28 and TRBJ2-5; tentatively, D is TRBD2 (6 bases). CDR3 length: 14 residues. V dropped 4 bases and J dropped 9 bases, with 18 bases sitting between them. Germline V CDR1 and CDR2: MDHEN, SYDVKM.

The rearrangement links TRBV5-1 to TRBJ2-2; 11 bases are shared with TRBD2. V trimming: 0 bases; J trimming: 6 bases; junction bases outside the gene matches: 1. Germline CDR1 is SGHRS and CDR2 is YFSETQ. The CDR3 totals 15 residues. The CDR3 region is CASSLELAGAGELFF. The DNA for the CDR3 is TGCGCCAGCAGCTTGGAACTAGCGGGAGCCGGGGAGCTGTTTTTT. The entire variable domain, with the rest obtained from reference TRBV5-1 and TRBJ2-2, is as follows: KAGVTQTPRYLIKTRGQQVTLSCSPISGHRSVSWYQQTPGQGLQFLFEYFSETQRNKGNFPGRFSGRQFSNSRSEMNVSTLELGDSALYLCASSLELAGAGELFFGEGSRLTVL.

This clone has more than one count but fewer than ten. DNA of the CDR3: TGTGCCATCAGAGATAACAGGGATGGCTACACCTTC. It specifies CAIRDNRDGYTF. The chain carries TRBV10-3 and TRBJ1-2, with D possibly TRBD1 on 6 matching bases. This CDR3 contains 12 residues. Trimming removed 6 bases from V and 6 bases from J, with 11 bases in between. The germline gives CDR1 ENHRY, CDR2 SYGVKD.

The CDR3 is CSVGLAGEEQYF. The CDR3 DNA follows: TGCAGCGTTGGTCTAGCGGGCGAGGAGCAGTACTTC. V usage is TRBV29-1 and J usage is TRBJ2-7; 8 bases line up with TRBD2. Germline V gene lookup returns CDR1 SQVTM and CDR2 ANQGSEA. J was trimmed by 7 bases and V by 4 bases; bases with no gene match: 6. The CDR3 loop spans 12 amino acids.

J is TRBJ2-1 and V is TRBV7-2; the D gene could be TRBD1 or TRBD2 (5 bases each). Trimming removed 6 bases from V and 1 base from J, with 19 bases in between. This CDR3 has 17 amino acids. The germline V gene has CDR1 SGHTA and CDR2 FQGNSA. The CDR3 sequence: CASSQRTGQLSYNEQFF. The CDR3 DNA sequence: TGTGCCAGCAGTCAACGAACGGGGCAGCTATCCTACAATGAGCAGTTCTTC.

The rearrangement links TRBV5-1 to TRBJ2-3, with D unclear. Trimming removed 0 bases at V and 3 bases at J, with 11 bases between. Looked up from germline, CDR1 is SGHRS and CDR2 is YFSETQ. This CDR3 spans 15 amino acids. Here the CDR3 DNA reads TGCGCCAGCAGCTTGGGGTGGACGGCAACAGATACGCAGTATTTT. This codes for CASSLGWTATDTQYF.

V gene TRBV9 combines with J gene TRBJ1-4; D is ambiguous. Germline V gene sequence: CDR1 SGDLS, CDR2 YYNGEE. This CDR3 has 14 residues. Trimming took 4 bases from V and 5 from J, leaving 12 bases between them. CDR3 protein: CASSLSPVNEKLFF. The CDR3 region has the DNA TGTGCCAGCAGCTTAAGTCCCGTAAATGAAAAACTGTTTTTT.

The rearrangement joins TRBV27 to TRBJ1-2; the D gene is possibly TRBD1 (5 bases). Trimming stripped 5 bases from V and 4 bases from J, with 11 bases between. CDR3 length: 13 amino acids. The germline V gene encodes CDR1 MNHEY and CDR2 SMNVEV (reference sequence). CDR3: CASSLDSTYGYTF. The CDR3, as DNA: TGTGCCAGCAGTCTCGACAGCACCTATGGCTACACCTTC.

The chain links TRBV7-9 to TRBJ1-6; 11 positions match TRBD1. The CDR3 is 16 residues long. Germline V gene sequence: CDR1 SEHNR, CDR2 FQNEAQ (reference sequence). The V segment lost 6 bases and the J segment 5 bases; nucleotides outside the gene matches: 6. The CDR3 sequence: CASSPGQGANNSPLHF. The CDR3 nucleotides read TGTGCCAGCAGTCCAGGACAGGGGGCTAATAATTCACCCCTCCACTTT.

The rearrangement joins TRBV7-8 to TRBJ1-1; no definite D call. CDR1 and CDR2 (germline): SGHVS, FQNEAQ. CDR3 size: 16 residues. The V and J ends lost 5 bases and 0 bases respectively, with 16 bases between them. CDR3: CASSQTPPEMNTEAFF. CDR3 bases: TGTGCCAGCAGCCAAACACCCCCAGAAATGAACACTGAAGCTTTCTTT.

The V call is TRBV7-3, the J call TRBJ2-1, with 7 bases fitting TRBD1. The germline gives CDR1 SGHTA, CDR2 FQGTGA. The ends lost 0 bases at V and 6 bases at J; junction bases unmatched: 8. This CDR3 is built from 16 residues. CDR3: CASSLTGTALPNEQFF. Written as DNA, the CDR3 is TGTGCCAGCAGCTTAACTGGGACAGCCCTCCCCAATGAGCAGTTCTTC.